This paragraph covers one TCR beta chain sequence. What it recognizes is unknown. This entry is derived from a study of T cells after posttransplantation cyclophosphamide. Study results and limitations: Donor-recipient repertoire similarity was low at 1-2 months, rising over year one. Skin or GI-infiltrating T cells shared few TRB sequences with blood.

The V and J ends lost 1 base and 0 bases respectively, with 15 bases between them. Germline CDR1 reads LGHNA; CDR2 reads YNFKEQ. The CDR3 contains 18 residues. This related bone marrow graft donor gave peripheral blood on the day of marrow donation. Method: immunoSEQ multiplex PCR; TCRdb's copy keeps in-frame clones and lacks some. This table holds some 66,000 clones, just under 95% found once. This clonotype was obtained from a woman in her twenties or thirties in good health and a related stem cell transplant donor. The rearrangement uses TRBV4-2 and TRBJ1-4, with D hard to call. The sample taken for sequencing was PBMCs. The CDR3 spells CASSQVLGGRATNEKLFF. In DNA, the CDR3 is TGTGCCAGCAGCCAAGTTCTGGGCGGCCGTGCAACTAATGAAAAACTGTTTTTT.